The subject of this entry is one TCR beta chain. What it recognizes is unknown. The CDR3 is 15 amino acids. The germline V gene has CDR1 SGDLS and CDR2 YYNGEE. Trimming removed 2 bases from V and 5 bases from J; junction bases left unmatched: 6. In the PCR, 60 Vbeta and 13 Jbeta primers were used. Original methodology: The authors later counted 65 million to 90 million unique TCR beta chains, 9.5 million to 11 million of them shared. The assay was immunoSEQ multiplex PCR, and TCRdb's table has in-frame clones only and misses some. The DNA was the basis for D and trimming; V, J and clone size are from that table. The sample holds roughly 57,000 clones, roughly 79% seen once. This entry is derived from a study of cytomegalovirus exposure and HLA in healthy donors. Whole-study findings and limits: Later analysis identified a missense DCLRE1C variant that was linked to TCR beta V- and J-gene trimming. Associated with cytomegalovirus, according to the listing, were 164 TCR beta chains.

This chain joins TRBV9 and TRBJ2-4, with TRBD1 matching over 8 bases. The sequencing sample was made of PBMCs. The TCR sequence derives from a man aged 50-60 years in good health and CMV-seronegative. In nucleotides, the CDR3 is TGTGCCAGCAGCGTCGGTCCGGGACAGGAAAACATTCAGTACTTC. Translation gives CASSVGPGQENIQYF.